This TCR beta chain was sequenced during a study of T cells in localized non-small cell lung cancer. Overall study results and limits: The study detected a median roughly 57 of the top 100 tumor clones in adjacent lung. Maximal T cell clonality occurred in uninvolved adjacent lung, with tumor ranking below it. A raised T cell density in blood coincided with lengthier overall survival.

This clone came up once. What it binds is unknown. Produced via immunoSEQ multiplex PCR; TCRdb's table is partial and in-frame only. The sample shows under 75,000 clones, about 86% of them seen only once. The TCR comes from a male donor older than 55 with stage III squamous cell lung carcinoma. Here the sequenced sample was peripheral blood, taken before any cancer treatment.

CDR3 protein: CASSESPGANYGYTF. The CDR3 DNA is TGTGCCAGCAGTGAAAGTCCAGGGGCGAACTATGGCTACACCTTC. V is TRBV6-1 and J is TRBJ1-2, with D possibly TRBD1 on 6 matching bases. The length of the CDR3 is 15 residues. Deletions cut 2 bases from V and 2 bases from J, with 12 bases between. The germline CDR1 and CDR2 sequences are MNHNS and SASEGT.